This T cell receptor (beta chain) is from a study of cytomegalovirus exposure and HLA in healthy donors. The PCR made use of 60 Vbeta and 13 Jbeta primers. The method was immunoSEQ multiplex PCR; TCRdb's version includes in-frame clones alone and lacks a portion of them. The sample holds about 160,000 clones, roughly 79% seen once. Whole-study results and caveats: DRB1 had the most TCR associations and HLA-C the fewest, a later analysis found, with rates varying by HLA locus.

This clone was seen only once. Its specificity is not known. V was pared by 4 bases and J by 5 bases, with 11 bases between. CDR1 is SNHLY, CDR2 FYNNEI, per germline. The CDR3 extends over 14 amino acids. The sequencing input was PBMCs. The chain joins TRBV2 to TRBJ1-4; D not certain. This sequence was found in a woman aged 50 to 65 in good health and CMV-seronegative. This CDR3 is CASSASRLNEKLFF. The CDR3 bases are TGTGCCAGCAGTGCTAGCAGATTAAATGAAAAACTGTTTTTT. Variable domain in full (rest from reference TRBV2 and TRBJ1-4): EPEVTQTPSHQVTQMGQEVILRCVPISNHLYFYWYRQILGQKVEFLVSFYNNEISEKSEIFDDQFSVERPDGSNFTLKIRSTKLEDSAMYFCASSASRLNEKLFFGSGTQLSVL.